A single sample is the source of the 27 T cell receptor beta chains below, sequenced in a study of cytomegalovirus exposure and HLA in healthy donors. Researchers ran the PCR with 60 Vbeta and 13 Jbeta primers. This table comes from immunoSEQ multiplex PCR, and its TCRdb copy is limited to in-frame clones, with some not included. The specimen's table records 40,000 or so clones. The specimen sequenced was PBMCs. The receptors were gathered from a man aged 25 to 40 in good health and CMV-seronegative.

The chain recombines TRBV27 with TRBJ2-3; the D gene is possibly TRBD1 (6 bases). The CDR3 covers 15 residues. The V gene's germline CDR1 is MNHEY and CDR2 SMNVEV (reference sequence). Trimming removed 2 bases at V and 0 bases at J, with 9 bases between. CDR3 in DNA: TGTGCCAGCAGTTTAGCCAGGGGTAGCACAGATACGCAGTATTTT. As protein: CASSLARGSTDTQYF.

This chain connects TRBV6-6 to TRBJ2-3; possibly TRBD2 for D (5 bases). V was trimmed by 7 bases and J by 0 bases, leaving 14 bases between them. The germline V gene has CDR1 MNHNY and CDR2 SVGAGI (reference sequence). There are 15 residues in the CDR3. CDR3 nucleotides: TGTGCCAGCACCCTACGGGGTTTGAGCACAGATACGCAGTATTTT. It codes for CASTLRGLSTDTQYF.

J is TRBJ1-6 and V is TRBV4-2; perhaps TRBD1 as D (6 bases). The CDR3 loop spans 15 amino acids. Germline V gene data show CDR1 as LGHNA and CDR2 as YNFKEQ. V was trimmed by 4 bases and J by 6 bases, leaving 13 bases between them. CDR3 DNA sequence: TGTGCCAGCAGCCGCCAAGGGGGGGGTAATTCACCCCTCCACTTT. Protein: CASSRQGGGNSPLHF.

This rearrangement joins TRBV13 to TRBJ2-7, with D perhaps matching TRBD2 (6 bases). Germline V gene sequence: CDR1 PRHDT, CDR2 FYEKMQ (reference sequence). The CDR3 has 14 amino acids. V was cut by 6 bases and J by 2 bases, with 14 bases left in between. Written as DNA, the CDR3 is TGTGCCAGCAGAAAGAGCGGGCGTACCTACGAGCAGTACTTC. It is translated as CASRKSGRTYEQYF.

The chain joins TRBV15 to TRBJ2-1; perhaps TRBD2 as D (5 bases). The CDR3 is made up of 16 amino acids. The V end was cut by 0 bases, the J end by 2 bases, with 11 bases between. From germline, CDR1 is LNHNV and CDR2 YYDKDF (reference sequence). CDR3 DNA sequence: TGTGCCACCAGCAGAGATTATGGAGGCGCCTACAATGAGCAGTTCTTC. It codes for CATSRDYGGAYNEQFF.

The chain carries TRBV4-3 and TRBJ2-7; the match to TRBD1 covers 7 bases. Germline assignment: CDR1 LGHNA and CDR2 YSLEER. This CDR3 region has 14 residues. The trim removed 0 bases at V and 3 bases at J, leaving 2 bases unmatched. CDR3 region: CASSQDRQGYEQYF. The CDR3 DNA follows: TGCGCCAGCAGCCAAGATAGACAGGGCTACGAGCAGTACTTC.

The J gene is TRBJ1-1, the V gene TRBV4-3; a possible D gene is TRBD1 (5 bases). This CDR3 has 14 amino acids. V dropped 6 bases and J dropped 3 bases, with 14 bases sitting between them. Germline CDR1 reads LGHNA; CDR2 reads YSLEER. The CDR3 sequence is CASSPSGAYTEAFF. CDR3 DNA: TGCGCCAGCAGTCCAAGCGGGGCCTACACTGAAGCTTTCTTT.

The V gene is TRBV29-1, the J gene TRBJ1-1, with 10 bases fitting TRBD1. Germline V gene lookup returns CDR1 SQVTM and CDR2 ANQGSEA. The CDR3 is made up of 16 amino acids. The V gene end was trimmed by 4 bases and the J gene end by 3 bases; junction bases not matched to a gene: 11. CDR3 sequence: CSVVRDRGFRDTEAFF. CDR3 in DNA: TGCAGCGTTGTGAGGGACAGGGGATTCCGGGACACTGAAGCTTTCTTT. Variable domain in full (rest from reference TRBV29-1 and TRBJ1-1): SAVISQKPSRDICQRGTSLTIQCQVDSQVTMMFWYRQQPGQSLTLIATANQGSEATYESGFVIDKFPISRPNLTFSTLTVSNMSPEDSSIYLCSVVRDRGFRDTEAFFGQGTRLTVV.

V usage is TRBV6-5 and J usage is TRBJ2-1; the match to TRBD2 covers 8 bases. Per germline, CDR1 MNHEY and CDR2 SVGAGI. The CDR3 is 15 residues long. J lost 4 bases, V lost 0 bases, and 2 bases had no gene match. The CDR3 is CASSYSAGVYNEQFF. CDR3 coding DNA: TGTGCCAGCAGTTACTCAGCGGGAGTATACAATGAGCAGTTCTTC.

The rearrangement joins TRBV29-1 to TRBJ1-1; D perhaps matches TRBD1 (6 bases). The CDR3 runs to 14 residues. Between the trimmed V and J ends, which lost 5 bases and 1 base, there was a span of 14 bases. CDR1 and CDR2 from the germline V gene are SQVTM and ANQGSEA. This CDR3 is CSVCLLQGNTEAFF. Here the CDR3 DNA reads TGCAGCGTTTGCCTTTTACAGGGGAACACTGAAGCTTTCTTT.

The rearrangement joins TRBV7-2 to TRBJ2-3, with 13 bases matching TRBD2. Trimming took 2 bases from V and 5 from J; bases not matched to a gene: 7. Germline CDR1 and CDR2: SGHTA and FQGNSA. The CDR3 has 17 residues. As DNA, the CDR3 is TGTGCCAGCAGCTTATCGATCCGGACTAGCGGGAGAGATACGCAGTATTTT. It is translated as CASSLSIRTSGRDTQYF.

The V and J genes are TRBV4-2 and TRBJ2-7; TRBD2 matches at 9 bases. The CDR3 covers 18 residues. Per the germline V gene, CDR1 is LGHNA and CDR2 is YNFKEQ. V trimming: 5 bases; J trimming: 2 bases; junction bases outside the gene matches: 16. The CDR3 nucleotides read TGTGCCAGCAGCAAACAAACGGCGATAGCGGGAGTAGCCTACGAGCAGTACTTC. This sequence encodes CASSKQTAIAGVAYEQYF.

The V call is TRBV30, the J call TRBJ2-3; D is undetermined. This CDR3 has 15 residues. Trimming removed 0 bases at V and 0 bases at J, with 10 bases between. Per germline, CDR1 GTSNPN and CDR2 SVGIG (reference sequence). CDR3 in DNA: TGTGCCTGGAGTGTACTCACCTCAAGCACAGATACGCAGTATTTT. As protein: CAWSVLTSSTDTQYF.

On this clone itself: The junction shows a germline mismatch at one end, possibly a read error. The chain employs TRBV30 and TRBJ2-5, with 9 bases that match TRBD2. The CDR3 runs to 14 residues. Per the germline V gene, CDR1 is GTSNPN and CDR2 is SVGIG (reference sequence). The CDR3 spells CAWSVWTSVENQYF. CDR3 DNA sequence: TGTGCCTGGAGTGTATGGACTAGCGTCGAGAACCAGTACTTC.

The chain has TRBV11-3 and TRBJ2-1; 7 positions agree with TRBD1. Trimming removed 3 bases from V and 14 bases from J; junction bases left unmatched: 4. CDR3 length: 11 residues. Germline values: CDR1 SGHNT, CDR2 YENEEA. The CDR3 DNA reads as TGTGCCAGCAGCTTCCGGGACAGAGAGTTCTTC. This encodes CASSFRDREFF.

The chain links TRBV4-3 to TRBJ1-1; D gene ambiguous. In germline, CDR1 is LGHNA, CDR2 YSLEER. This CDR3 is built from 15 residues. Between the trimmed V and J ends, which lost 0 bases and 4 bases, there was a span of 12 bases. In DNA, the CDR3 is TGCGCCAGCAGCCAAGATATAAGCGAACGCACTGAAGCTTTCTTT. Translating gives CASSQDISERTEAFF.

V gene TRBV5-1 combines with J gene TRBJ1-1, with D possibly matching TRBD1 (5 bases). CDR1 and CDR2 (germline): SGHRS, YFSETQ. Between the trimmed V and J ends, which lost 0 bases and 3 bases, there was a span of 9 bases. The CDR3 extends over 14 amino acids. CDR3 in DNA: TGCGCCAGCAGCTTGGATTCCAGGGACACTGAAGCTTTCTTT. As protein: CASSLDSRDTEAFF.

The chain links TRBV6-5 to TRBJ2-7; 9 bases fit TRBD2. Trimming cost V 3 bases and J 2 bases; bases outside gene matches: 2. This CDR3 has 14 residues. The germline CDR1 and CDR2 sequences are MNHEY and SVGAGI. In DNA, the CDR3 is TGTGCCAGCAGTTATTCTAGCGGGACCTACGAGCAGTACTTC. This encodes CASSYSSGTYEQYF.

The V and J genes are TRBV30 and TRBJ1-1, with TRBD1 matching 11 bases. This CDR3 has 15 residues. V shed 2 bases and J 3 bases; nucleotides not matched to a gene: 5. The germline gives CDR1 GTSNPN, CDR2 SVGIG (reference sequence). CDR3 amino acids: CAWSSPGQGDTEAFF. The CDR3 DNA reads TGTGCCTGGAGTTCGCCGGGACAGGGGGACACTGAAGCTTTCTTT.

The CDR3 is CASSFIGQGVPEAFF. The CDR3 nucleotides read TGTGCCAGCAGCTTTATTGGGCAGGGGGTACCTGAAGCTTTCTTT. The chain carries TRBV7-9 and TRBJ1-1, with TRBD1 matching over 7 bases. Looked up from germline, CDR1 is SEHNR and CDR2 is FQNEAQ (reference sequence). The CDR3 sequence is 15 residues long. With 3 bases clipped from V and 6 bases from J, the junction kept 10 bases outside the gene matches.

This chain links TRBV9 with TRBJ2-7; the match to TRBD1 covers 8 bases. Germline-derived CDR1 and CDR2 are SGDLS and YYNGEE. The CDR3 has 15 amino acids. J lost 6 bases, V lost 0 bases, and 8 bases had no gene match. CDR3 in DNA: TGTGCCAGCAGCGTAGGGCTAGACAGGGGAGGCGAGCAGTACTTC. Amino acids: CASSVGLDRGGEQYF.

The V and J genes are TRBV29-1 and TRBJ2-2; a weak D match, TRBD2 (6 bases). V was shortened by 3 bases and J by 6 bases, with 8 bases between the two germline ends. In germline, CDR1 is SQVTM, CDR2 ANQGSEA. CDR3 length equals 12 residues. CDR3 sequence (DNA): TGCAGCGTTGATTGGGGGGCCGGGGAGCTGTTTTTT. The encoded protein is CSVDWGAGELFF.

The V and J genes are TRBV4-2 and TRBJ1-2; D perhaps matches TRBD1 (6 bases). V gave up 3 bases and J gave up 13 bases, with 15 bases separating them. CDR1 and CDR2 (germline): LGHNA, YNFKEQ. This CDR3 comprises 12 residues. Here the CDR3 reads CASSHTNQGSTF. DNA for the CDR3: TGTGCCAGCAGCCACACGAACCAGGGGTCCACCTTC.

The V gene is TRBV30, the J gene TRBJ2-2, with D possibly TRBD2 on 5 matching bases. The CDR3 sequence is 15 residues long. The germline V gene has CDR1 GTSNPN and CDR2 SVGIG (reference sequence). Trimming removed 4 bases at V and 0 bases at J, with 12 bases between. The CDR3 DNA reads as TGTGCCTGGAAGCGTACGGGATCGAACACCGGGGAGCTGTTTTTT. It is translated as CAWKRTGSNTGELFF.

The chain is built from TRBV4-3 and TRBJ1-2; 9 nucleotides align to TRBD1. This CDR3 spans 14 amino acids. Losses at the gene ends were 3 bases for V and 4 bases for J; bases not matched to a gene: 3. Germline CDR1 and CDR2: LGHNA and YSLEER. CDR3 loop: CASSHSGQGYGYTF. CDR3 nucleotides: TGCGCCAGCAGCCACTCGGGACAGGGCTATGGCTACACCTTC.

The gene calls are TRBV18 and TRBJ1-2; 7 bases are shared with TRBD1. Germline V gene sequence: CDR1 KGHSH, CDR2 LQKENI. This CDR3 comprises 15 residues. The V segment lost 3 bases and the J segment 4 bases; nucleotides outside the gene matches: 8. The CDR3 bases are TGTGCCAGCTCACCCTTAACAGGGGAAGCCTATGGCTACACCTTC. It yields the protein CASSPLTGEAYGYTF.

This chain joins TRBV9 and TRBJ2-5; maybe TRBD1 (5 bases). With 4 bases removed from V and 6 bases from J, the gap between germline ends came to 19 bases. This CDR3 is built from 15 residues. Per germline, CDR1 SGDLS and CDR2 YYNGEE. The CDR3 protein is CASSPRSGPGQTQYF. CDR3 coding DNA: TGTGCCAGCAGCCCCCGTTCAGGGCCCGGACAGACCCAGTACTTC.